This is a list of T cell receptor beta chains from one sample in a study of hypomethylating agent response in myelodysplastic syndrome. Measured with immunoSEQ multiplex PCR; TCRdb has only the in-frame clones, and not every one. The data show a few thousand clones, with under 90% seen just once and over 25% held by the top ten. Sequences were derived from bone marrow, sampled before or after starting hypomethylating agent treatment for myelodysplastic syndrome (not recorded which). The receptors here all came from a human donor with myelodysplastic syndrome. CDR3s include the opening cysteine and the closing phenylalanine or tryptophan. Fields, in order: J gene, clone size, D gene, V gene, CDR3 protein, CDR3 DNA. A D gene is named only where the DNA matches it firmly. Clone size is given for some rows only: seen once, a few or many times, or a class if the clone is expanded.

TRBJ1-4 - - TRBV10-2 CASSDQGSGEKLFF TGCGCCAGCAGTGATCAGGGGTCGGGCGAAAAACTGTTTTTT
TRBJ1-2 - - TRBV5-1 CASTPAGGYGYTF TGCGCCAGCACCCCTGCGGGGGGTTATGGCTACACCTTC
TRBJ2-7 few - TRBV7-2 CASSLGGGSTGPEQYF TGTGCCAGCAGCCTAGGGGGGGGCTCGACAGGGCCCGAGCAGTACTTC
TRBJ1-2 - - TRBV5-8 CASSLGAQGRNYGYTF TGTGCCAGCAGCTTGGGGGCCCAGGGCCGGAACTATGGCTACACCTTC
TRBJ2-7 - - TRBV6-6 CASSWRDSGEQYF TGTGCCAGCAGTTGGAGGGACAGCGGCGAGCAGTACTTC
TRBJ1-1 - - TRBV6-1 CASSSKAPAEAFF TGTGCCAGCAGCTCAAAGGCTCCCGCTGAAGCTTTCTTT
TRBJ2-3 - - TRBV18 CASSPSGQLTDTQYF TGTGCCAGCTCACCGAGCGGGCAGCTCACAGATACGCAGTATTTT
TRBJ1-6 once TRBD1 TRBV5-1 CASSLDWDRGRSYNSPLHF TGCGCCAGCAGCTTGGATTGGGACAGGGGGCGATCCTATAATTCACCCCTCCACTTT
TRBJ1-6 - TRBD1 TRBV5-1 CASSSGTGYNSPLHF TGCGCCAGCAGCTCAGGGACAGGATATAATTCACCCCTCCACTTT
TRBJ2-1 once - TRBV15 CATSRPALGKGNEQFF TGTGCCACCAGCAGACCGGCACTAGGGAAAGGAAATGAGCAGTTCTTC
TRBJ2-7 - - TRBV7-7 CASSLGGGSTGPEQYF TGTGCCAGCAGCCTAGGGGGGGGCTCGACAGGGCCCGAGCAGTACTTC
TRBJ2-5 - - TRBV4-2 CASSQDRAGETQYF TGTGCCAGCAGCCAAGACCGGGCCGGGGAGACCCAGTACTTC
TRBJ1-5 - - TRBV5-5 CASSFRDSNQPQHF TGTGCCAGCAGCTTCAGGGATAGCAATCAGCCCCAGCATTTT
TRBJ1-2 - TRBD1 TRBV19 CASTTGAGGYTF TGTGCCAGTACGACAGGGGCAGGTGGCTACACCTTC
TRBJ1-1 - TRBD1 TRBV19 CASSSRQGGGTEAFF TGTGCCAGTAGTAGCCGACAGGGTGGAGGTACTGAAGCTTTCTTT
TRBJ1-5 - TRBD1 TRBV4-2 CASSQNRGLAQHF TGTGCCAGCAGCCAGAACAGGGGTCTAGCCCAGCATTTT
TRBJ2-1 - TRBD1 TRBV11-2 CASSLMKGAAWVNEQFF TGTGCCAGCAGCTTAATGAAGGGGGCTGCCTGGGTGAATGAGCAGTTCTTC
TRBJ2-7 - - TRBV2 CASCLVSLYEQYF TGTGCCAGCTGTCTGGTTAGCTTGTACGAGCAGTACTTC
TRBJ1-2 - TRBD1 TRBV29-1 CSALGQGGSYGYTF TGCAGCGCCTTGGGGCAGGGGGGAAGCTATGGCTACACCTTC
TRBJ2-3 - - TRBV7-9 CASSPSLQASTDTQYF TGTGCCAGCAGCCCAAGTTTACAGGCTAGCACAGATACGCAGTATTTT